The clone carrying this T cell receptor (beta chain) was seen more than once but under ten times. The CDR3 length is 17 residues. Trimming took 0 bases from V and 0 from J; bases not matched to a gene: 4. CDR1 and CDR2 (germline): SGDLS, YYNGEE. Each donor (without exception) was a healthy Caucasian. Each CDR3 protein gets one entry after TCRdb re-called the 5' RACE reads with MiXCR. The sample has 210,000 or so distinct CDR3 sequences, 6.5% to 8.5% seen once. The data were taken from a study of identical twins. These data also formed part of another study, on yellow fever vaccine responses in identical twins.

The chain carries TRBV9 and TRBJ2-3; TRBD2 matches 10 bases. The sequence derives from a woman aged 18-29 years in good health. The source material was memory (CD45RO+) T cells sorted from blood. The CDR3 DNA is TGTGCCAGCAGCGTAGGGGGTAGCGGGGGGAGCACAGATACGCAGTATTTT. Translated, it gives CASSVGGSGGSTDTQYF.